Below are 25 T cell receptor beta chains sequenced from a single sample in a study of brain T cells in children with intractable seizures. Generated by immunoSEQ multiplex PCR, the TCRdb table keeps only in-frame clones and is missing some. The repertoire holds roughly 2,000 clones, roughly 80% seen once, with roughly a quarter in the top ten. Only cases whose brain tissue showed the highest T cell transcript signatures were sequenced. The sequences come from resected brain tissue, collected at surgery. These receptor sequences come from a girl aged 2-10 years with tuberous sclerosis and intractable seizures.

The genes are TRBV27 and TRBJ2-7; TRBD2 aligns across 7 bases. After removal of 2 bases from V and 3 bases from J, the junction contained 7 bases not matched to a gene. Germline lookup yields CDR1 MNHEY and CDR2 SMNVEV (reference sequence). CDR3 length: 15 residues. The CDR3 sequence is CASSLGAGLVYEQYF. The CDR3 DNA sequence: TGTGCCAGCAGTTTAGGAGCGGGGTTAGTCTACGAGCAGTACTTC.

The gene calls are TRBV2 and TRBJ2-7; maybe TRBD1 (6 bases). The CDR3 is 14 amino acids. Germline lookup yields CDR1 SNHLY and CDR2 FYNNEI. V was shortened by 7 bases and J by 6 bases, with 19 bases between the two germline ends. The CDR3 is CASTQQGPSPEQYF. CDR3 nucleotides: TGTGCCAGCACTCAACAGGGCCCTAGTCCCGAGCAGTACTTC.

This chain connects TRBV5-6 to TRBJ2-4, with D possibly being TRBD1 (6 bases). CDR3 length: 17 residues. Between the trimmed V and J ends, which lost 1 base and 0 bases, there was a span of 14 bases. Per the germline V gene, CDR1 is SGHDT and CDR2 is YYEEEE. This CDR3 reads CASSLRPGQLAKNIQYF. The DNA of the CDR3 is TGTGCCAGCAGCTTGAGACCCGGACAGTTAGCCAAAAACATTCAGTACTTC.

This sequence joins TRBV24-1 and TRBJ2-1; a weak D match, TRBD1 (6 bases). Looked up from germline, CDR1 is KGHDR and CDR2 is SFDVKD. V was trimmed by 10 bases and J by 3 bases, leaving 18 bases between them. The CDR3 extends over 15 amino acids. This chain's CDR3 is CATEAGTSDYNEQFF. CDR3 sequence (DNA): TGTGCCACAGAGGCCGGGACATCCGACTACAATGAGCAGTTCTTC.

The gene calls are TRBV4-3 and TRBJ2-5, with TRBD2 identical over 9 bases. The CDR3 covers 16 residues. Germline V gene lookup returns CDR1 LGHNA and CDR2 YSLEER. V dropped 0 bases and J dropped 5; count of bases not matched to a gene: 7. In DNA form, the CDR3 reads TGCGCCAGCAGCCAAGATCCTCGCGGGGGGGCCGAGACCCAGTACTTC. As protein: CASSQDPRGGAETQYF.

In its sample, this clone was seen a few times. This chain links TRBV5-1 with TRBJ1-1, with TRBD1 as a possible D gene (5 bases). The CDR3 is made up of 16 amino acids. V lost 3 bases, J lost 0 bases, and 15 bases lay in between. The germline V gene encodes CDR1 SGHRS and CDR2 YFSETQ. The DNA of the CDR3 is TGCGCCAGCAGCTCGCAGGGAGAGCTCATGAACACTGAAGCTTTCTTT. This gives the protein CASSSQGELMNTEAFF.

This chain joins TRBV4-2 and TRBJ1-1; tentatively, D is TRBD1 (6 bases). Trimming left V 1 base short and J 3 bases short, with 12 bases between. CDR1 is LGHNA and CDR2 is YNFKEQ in the germline V gene. The CDR3 extends over 15 amino acids. CDR3 nucleotides: TGTGCCAGCAGCCAAGCGGCGGGGGCGTACACTGAAGCTTTCTTT. It yields the protein CASSQAAGAYTEAFF.

The CDR3 region is CASSSGGPGYGYTF. The CDR3 DNA reads as TGTGCCAGCAGTTCAGGGGGGCCAGGGTATGGCTACACCTTC. The rearrangement links TRBV6-1 to TRBJ1-2, with 7 positions matching TRBD1. After removal of 5 bases from V and 5 bases from J, the junction contained 8 bases not matched to a gene. This CDR3 has 14 amino acids. The V gene's germline CDR1 is MNHNS and CDR2 SASEGT.

V and J are TRBV6-4 and TRBJ1-6, with 7 bases that match TRBD1. Germline V lookup: CDR1 MRHNA, CDR2 SNTAGT. The CDR3 is 14 amino acids. The V and J ends lost 6 bases and 5 bases, in that order; junction bases with no gene match: 4. The CDR3, as DNA: TGTGCCAGCAGCCCCGGGACAGATAATTCACCCCTCCACTTT. It specifies CASSPGTDNSPLHF.

The chain recombines TRBV5-6 with TRBJ1-6; D remains ambiguous. Germline CDR1 reads SGHDT; CDR2 reads YYEEEE. The CDR3 has 13 residues. V shed 5 bases and J shed 7 bases, with 10 bases lying between them. CDR3 sequence (DNA): TGTGCCAGCAGTTCAGTTGACAATTCACCCCTCCACTTT. It encodes CASSSVDNSPLHF.

The rearrangement uses TRBV16 and TRBJ2-7; D is possibly TRBD1 (5 bases). Germline CDR1 reads KGHSY; CDR2 reads FQNENV. V was clipped by 0 bases and J by 3 bases, with 12 bases between them. The CDR3 length is 15 residues. As DNA, the CDR3 is TGTGCCAGCAGCCAATCGCGGCAGGGCCTCTACGAGCAGTACTTC. Translated, it gives CASSQSRQGLYEQYF.

The CDR3, as DNA: TGTGCCAGCAGTCACAGCGGGGTCACAGATACGCAGTATTTT. Protein sequence: CASSHSGVTDTQYF. This chain uses TRBV6-2 or TRBV6-3 with TRBJ2-3; 7 bases line up with TRBD2. The trim removed 5 bases at V and 2 bases at J, leaving 4 bases unmatched. There are 14 residues in the CDR3. CDR1 is MNHEY, CDR2 SVGEGT, per germline.

A word on this clone: The same CDR3 arises from other DNA sequences in this sample as well. This chain links TRBV18 with TRBJ2-1, with TRBD1 as a possible D gene (5 bases). Germline V gene lookup returns CDR1 KGHSH and CDR2 LQKENI. The V and J ends lost 1 base and 5 bases respectively, with 9 bases between them. This CDR3 comprises 14 residues. CDR3 coding DNA: TGTGCCAGCTCACCACGTGACAGCGACAATGAGCAGTTCTTC. This gives the protein CASSPRDSDNEQFF.

This clone has more than one count but fewer than ten. The chain joins TRBV6-4 to TRBJ2-3; 13 bases fit TRBD2. The CDR3 extends over 15 amino acids. Trimming took 7 bases from V and 4 from J; bases not matched to a gene: 5. The V gene's germline CDR1 is MRHNA and CDR2 SNTAGT. The CDR3 DNA reads as TGTGCCAGCAAAGGACTAGCGGGGGCGGCAGATACGCAGTATTTT. As protein: CASKGLAGAADTQYF.

This clone has a handful of counts. This chain joins TRBV18 and TRBJ2-7; 9 positions agree with TRBD2. The ends lost 3 bases at V and 7 bases at J; junction bases unmatched: 7. CDR3 length: 14 residues. The germline CDR1 and CDR2 sequences are KGHSH and LQKENI. In nucleotides, the CDR3 is TGTGCCAGCTCACCGGGAGCGGGGGGTCGGGAGCAGTACTTC. Translation gives CASSPGAGGREQYF.

J is TRBJ2-1 and V is TRBV29-1; D may correspond to TRBD1 or TRBD2 (6 bases each). Between the trimmed V and J ends, which lost 3 bases and 0 bases, there was a span of 15 bases. The CDR3 consists of 16 residues. In germline, CDR1 is SQVTM, CDR2 ANQGSEA. CDR3 residues: CSVEMGGPSSYNEQFF. The CDR3 coding sequence is TGCAGCGTTGAGATGGGGGGCCCGAGCTCCTACAATGAGCAGTTCTTC.

The CDR3 DNA sequence: TGTGCCAGCAGCCCGCCTGTAGCGGGGGGGCCCGGGGAGCTGTTTTTT. This encodes CASSPPVAGGPGELFF. The chain recombines TRBV11-3 with TRBJ2-2, with 11 positions matching TRBD2. J gave up 6 bases and V 5 bases, and 8 bases lay outside the gene matches. The length of the CDR3 is 16 residues. CDR1 and CDR2 (germline): SGHNT, YENEEA.

Within the sample, this clone is large. The chain has TRBV18 and TRBJ2-7; no clear D gene. The CDR3 totals 15 residues. V gave up 3 bases and J gave up 2 bases, with 14 bases separating them. CDR1 is KGHSH and CDR2 is LQKENI in the germline V gene. CDR3 nucleotide sequence: TGTGCCAGCTCACCGGGGTCAGGCAGAACCTACGAGCAGTACTTC. Translating gives CASSPGSGRTYEQYF.

The table lists this clone with a few counts. The rearrangement joins TRBV6-2 or TRBV6-3 to TRBJ1-2; TRBD1 agrees at 8 bases. The CDR3 runs to 13 residues. Trimming at V came to 4 bases and at J to 8 bases, leaving 6 bases not matched to a gene. CDR1 is MNHEY and CDR2 is SVGEGT in the germline V gene. The CDR3 DNA reads TGTGCCAGCAGTTTCCCCGGGACAGGAGGCTACACCTTC. Encoded protein: CASSFPGTGGYTF.

The table lists this clone with a few counts. CDR3 sequence reads: CASSQAGNQPQHF. For the CDR3, the DNA is TGTGCCAGCAGCCAGGCCGGGAATCAGCCCCAGCATTTT. The J gene is TRBJ1-5, the V gene TRBV4-2; no definite D call. In germline, CDR1 is LGHNA, CDR2 YNFKEQ. Trimming shortened V by 3 bases and J by 4 bases, and 7 bases separated the two germline ends. The CDR3 sequence is 13 residues long.

V and J are TRBV5-4 and TRBJ2-5, with D possibly being TRBD1 (6 bases). The CDR3 has 15 residues. The ends were cut back, 0 bases at V and 6 bases at J, with 15 bases in the middle. Looked up from germline, CDR1 is SGHNT and CDR2 is YYREEE (reference sequence). CDR3 bases: TGTGCCAGCAGCTTGGCCCTTGAGGGGGTAAAGACCCAGTACTTC. This translates into CASSLALEGVKTQYF.

The CDR3 region has the DNA TGTGCCAGCTTAACTTTGAACACTGAAGCTTTCTTT. Protein: CASLTLNTEAFF. The chain links TRBV18 to TRBJ1-1; D uncertain. CDR3 length equals 12 residues. Germline CDR1 KGHSH, CDR2 LQKENI. V was trimmed by 7 bases and J by 0 bases, leaving 6 bases between them.

The rearrangement links TRBV7-3 to TRBJ2-6; no definite D call. V lost 3 bases to trimming and J lost 0 bases, with 9 bases between them. In germline, CDR1 is SGHTA, CDR2 FQGTGA. The CDR3 has 16 residues. CDR3 protein: CASSFTPSSGANVLTF. Here the CDR3 DNA reads TGTGCCAGCAGCTTCACTCCCAGCTCTGGGGCCAACGTCCTGACTTTC.

The J gene is TRBJ2-6, the V gene TRBV9, with 8 bases aligning to TRBD1. The V segment lost 4 bases and the J segment 8 bases; nucleotides outside the gene matches: 14. CDR3 length: 17 amino acids. Germline assignment: CDR1 SGDLS and CDR2 YYNGEE. This CDR3 reads CASSPWTGLGGTNVLTF. The CDR3 DNA sequence: TGTGCCAGCAGCCCCTGGACAGGGTTAGGGGGGACCAACGTCCTGACTTTC.

This clone was seen only a few times. The chain links TRBV6-5 to TRBJ1-2; D remains unclear. The V and J ends lost 0 bases and 7 bases respectively, with 18 bases between them. CDR1 and CDR2 from the germline V gene are MNHEY and SVGAGI. CDR3 size: 16 residues. CDR3 nucleotide sequence: TGTGCCAGCAGTTACTCCTCGAGAGCGGGAAGCGGTGGCTACACCTTC. It specifies CASSYSSRAGSGGYTF.